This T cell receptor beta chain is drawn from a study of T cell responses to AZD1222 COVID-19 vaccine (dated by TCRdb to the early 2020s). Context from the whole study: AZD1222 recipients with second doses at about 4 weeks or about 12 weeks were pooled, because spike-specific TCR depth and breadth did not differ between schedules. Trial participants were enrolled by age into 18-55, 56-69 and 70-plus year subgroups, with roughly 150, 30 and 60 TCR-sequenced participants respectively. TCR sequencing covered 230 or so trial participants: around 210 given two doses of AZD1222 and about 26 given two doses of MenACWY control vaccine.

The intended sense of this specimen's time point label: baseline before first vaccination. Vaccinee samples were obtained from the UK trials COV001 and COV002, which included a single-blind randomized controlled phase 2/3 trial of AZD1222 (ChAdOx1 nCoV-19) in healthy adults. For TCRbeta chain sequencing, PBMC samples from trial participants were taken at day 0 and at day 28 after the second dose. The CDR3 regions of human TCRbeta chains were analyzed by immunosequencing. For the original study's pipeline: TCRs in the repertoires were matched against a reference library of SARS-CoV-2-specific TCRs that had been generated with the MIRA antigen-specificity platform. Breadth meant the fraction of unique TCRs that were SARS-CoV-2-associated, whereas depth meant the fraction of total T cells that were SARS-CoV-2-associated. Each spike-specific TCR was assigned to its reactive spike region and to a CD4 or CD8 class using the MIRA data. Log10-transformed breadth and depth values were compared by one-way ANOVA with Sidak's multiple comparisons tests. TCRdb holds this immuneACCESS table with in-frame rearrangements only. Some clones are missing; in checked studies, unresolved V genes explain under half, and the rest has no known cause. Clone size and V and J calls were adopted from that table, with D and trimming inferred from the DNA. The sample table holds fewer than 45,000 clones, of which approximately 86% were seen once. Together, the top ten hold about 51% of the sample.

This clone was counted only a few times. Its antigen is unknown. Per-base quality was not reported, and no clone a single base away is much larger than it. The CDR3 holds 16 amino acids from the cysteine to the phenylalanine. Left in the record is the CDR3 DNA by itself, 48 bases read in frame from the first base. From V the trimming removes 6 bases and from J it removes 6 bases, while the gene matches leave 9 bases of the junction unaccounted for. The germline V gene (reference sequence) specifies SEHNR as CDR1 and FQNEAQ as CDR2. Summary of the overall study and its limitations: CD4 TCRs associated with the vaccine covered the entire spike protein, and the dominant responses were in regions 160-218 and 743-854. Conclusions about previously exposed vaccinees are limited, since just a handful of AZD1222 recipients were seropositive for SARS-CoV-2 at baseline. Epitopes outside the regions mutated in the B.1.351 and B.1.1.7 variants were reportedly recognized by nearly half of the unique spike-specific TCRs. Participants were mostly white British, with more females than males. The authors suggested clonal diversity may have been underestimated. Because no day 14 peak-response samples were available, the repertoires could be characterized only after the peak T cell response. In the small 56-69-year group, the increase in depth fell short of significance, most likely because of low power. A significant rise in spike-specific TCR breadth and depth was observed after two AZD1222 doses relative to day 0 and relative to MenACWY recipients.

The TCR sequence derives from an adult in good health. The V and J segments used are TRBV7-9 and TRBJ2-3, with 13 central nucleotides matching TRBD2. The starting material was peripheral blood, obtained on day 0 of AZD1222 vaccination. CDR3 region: CASRLTTSGGADTQYF. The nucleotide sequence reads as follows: TGTGCCAGCAGACTAACAACTAGCGGGGGGGCGGATACGCAGTATTTT. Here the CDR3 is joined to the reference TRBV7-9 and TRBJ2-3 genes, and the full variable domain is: DTGVSQNPRHKITKRGQNVTFRCDPISEHNRLYWYRQTLGQGPEFLTYFQNEAQLEKSRLLSDRFSAERPKGSFSTLEIQRTEQGDSAMYLCASRLTTSGGADTQYFGPGTRLTVL.